These 2 T cell receptor beta chains were sequenced from one sample in a study of regulatory T cells in long-lasting Graves disease. To make TCR beta libraries, researchers used iRepertoire HTBI primers and Arm-PCR of CDR3 regions. Using its own MiXCR run on the multiplex PCR reads, TCRdb lists one record per CDR3 protein. The top ten clones hold roughly 14% of a sample with hundreds of thousands of distinct CDR3 sequences, approximately 23% of them seen once. Time point here: persistent/refractory GD, antithyroid drugs over 5 years with positive TRAb. RNA from PBMCs was the source of the TCR library. The sample was peripheral blood mononuclear cells (PBMCs), taken when the disease was refractory, from a patient treated with antithyroid drugs. Source of these receptors: a female donor with Graves disease.

The chain employs TRBV29-1 and TRBJ1-1; D is perhaps TRBD1 (6 bases). The germline CDR1 and CDR2 sequences are SQVTM and ANQGSEA. Trimming cost V 5 bases and J 4 bases, with 14 bases left between them. The CDR3 loop spans 13 amino acids. The DNA of the CDR3 is TGCAGCGTTCAACAGGGAGGGGGCACTGAAGCTTTCTTT. Protein: CSVQQGGGTEAFF.

The V and J genes are TRBV7-3 and TRBJ2-7; no definite D call. Trimming cost V 4 bases and J 0 bases, with 19 bases left between them. Germline V gene data show CDR1 as SGHTA and CDR2 as FQGTGA. This CDR3 comprises 17 residues. CDR3 region: CASSSYRAGFLSYEQYF. The DNA for the CDR3 is TGTGCCAGCAGCTCGTACCGCGCCGGGTTCCTCTCCTACGAGCAGTACTTC.